A single T cell receptor (beta chain) is shown here with its context. The data were obtained in a study of cytomegalovirus exposure and HLA in healthy donors. Germline values: CDR1 MNHEY, CDR2 SVGAGI. V lost 6 bases, J lost 0 bases, and 15 bases lay in between. The CDR3 covers 15 residues. Generated by immunoSEQ multiplex PCR, the TCRdb table keeps only in-frame clones and is missing some. This sample has about 200,000 clones; roughly 83% occur once, and the top ten carry more than 1.2%. This receptor was identified in a woman under 30 in good health and CMV-seronegative. This chain joins TRBV6-5 and TRBJ2-7; tentative D call: TRBD1 (6 bases). Sequencing was done on a sample of PBMCs. DNA of the CDR3: TGTGCCAGCAGCCAGGATCCGGGACACTCCTACGAGCAGTACTTC. It encodes CASSQDPGHSYEQYF.